Each of the 28 T cell receptor beta chains below was sequenced from the same sample in a study of blood T cells in healthy people across ages. A sample-barcoded 5' primer and a J-beta primer mix were used in a second PCR of roughly 7 to 11 cycles. TCRdb recomputed calls from the 5' RACE reads with MiXCR, one row per CDR3 protein. Here the sample spans around 1,000,000 distinct CDR3 sequences, approximately 26% being singletons. Another study also made use of these data, one on T cells of mothers and their children.

Sequencing was performed on blood. These receptors originate from a girl aged 2 to 10 in good health.

The V call is TRBV27, the J call TRBJ2-5; D may be TRBD2 (5 bases). Trimming took 5 bases from V and 1 from J, leaving 14 bases between them. The germline V gene has CDR1 MNHEY and CDR2 SMNVEV (reference sequence). This CDR3 spans 15 amino acids. In DNA, the CDR3 is TGTGCCAGCAGTGCCAGGACTGGGGTCCAAGAGACCCAGTACTTC. This gives the protein CASSARTGVQETQYF.

The V and J genes are TRBV20-1 and TRBJ1-1; the D is unclear. CDR3 size: 11 residues. V was clipped by 0 bases and J by 11 bases, with 10 bases between them. Germline values: CDR1 DFQATT, CDR2 SNEGSKA (reference sequence). This CDR3 is CSARDAFDAFF. CDR3 nucleotide sequence: TGCAGTGCTAGAGATGCGTTTGACGCTTTCTTT.

This clonotype showed up just a few times. This chain links TRBV20-1 with TRBJ1-6; D unclear. Per the germline V gene, CDR1 is DFQATT and CDR2 is SNEGSKA (reference sequence). V was pared by 4 bases and J by 7 bases, with 11 bases between. The length of the CDR3 is 13 residues. As DNA, the CDR3 is TGCAGTGCTAACGGGCCTGAAAATTCACCCCTCCACTTT. Amino acid sequence: CSANGPENSPLHF.

The chain couples TRBV20-1 to TRBJ2-7, with D perhaps TRBD2 (6 bases). Germline CDR1 DFQATT, CDR2 SNEGSKA (reference sequence). This CDR3 region has 14 residues. The V end was cut by 7 bases, the J end by 0 bases, with 16 bases between. The CDR3 nucleotides read TGCAGTGTCTTTACTAGCTGGCGCTCCTACGAGCAGTACTTC. It translates to CSVFTSWRSYEQYF.

Comment on this clonotype: The CDR3 does not close with the conserved phenylalanine or tryptophan, likely indicating a read error. The chain carries TRBV12-3 or TRBV12-4 and TRBJ1-6; 7 bases are a match to TRBD1. V dropped 6 bases and J dropped 10; count of bases not matched to a gene: 12. This CDR3 spans 15 amino acids. CDR3 coding DNA: TGTGCCAGCAGCAGGATGGGCAGGGGGGAATCACCCCTCCACCTT. Protein: CASSRMGRGESPLHL.

This clonotype was detected once. The rearrangement uses TRBV5-1 and TRBJ2-5; no definite D call. Trimming took off 2 bases at V and 4 bases at J, with 9 bases between the two ends. The germline V gene encodes CDR1 SGHRS and CDR2 YFSETQ. CDR3 length equals 13 residues. The CDR3 nucleotides are TGCGCCAGCAGCTTCCCAAAAGGAGAGACCCAGTACTTC. Amino acid sequence: CASSFPKGETQYF.

This chain links TRBV20-1 with TRBJ2-7, with D tentatively TRBD1 (6 bases). The CDR3 runs 18 residues. The germline V gene has CDR1 DFQATT and CDR2 SNEGSKA (reference sequence). Between the trimmed V and J ends, which lost 6 bases and 4 bases, there was a span of 31 bases. The CDR3 nucleotides are TGCAGTGCGACGCCCATGGGACAAGCTTCACTCGTTCATTACGAGCAGTACTTC. Translated, it gives CSATPMGQASLVHYEQYF.

The chain combines TRBV6-2 or TRBV6-3 with TRBJ2-5; no firm D call. The tail of the sequence fits TRBJ2-1 better, so the J call may be wrong. Looked up from germline, CDR1 is MNHEY and CDR2 is SVGEGT. The CDR3 sequence is 12 residues long. CDR3 nucleotides: TGTGCCAGCAGGGTAGGACCCAATGAGCAGTTCTTC. Its translation is CASRVGPNEQFF.

This clonotype showed up just a few times. The gene calls are TRBV29-1 and TRBJ2-1; no reliable D call. Germline V lookup: CDR1 SQVTM, CDR2 ANQGSEA. This CDR3 contains 10 residues. The CDR3 DNA reads TGCTCCTGGGCTGACAATGAGCAGTTCTTC. The encoded protein is CSWADNEQFF.

This clonotype has more than one count but fewer than ten. The rearrangement joins TRBV29-1 to TRBJ2-5, with D unclear. V was pared by 8 bases and J by 4 bases, with 17 bases between. In germline, CDR1 is SQVTM, CDR2 ANQGSEA. The CDR3 loop spans 13 amino acids. CDR3 in amino acids: CSTPGALRETQYF. CDR3 sequence (DNA): TGCAGCACACCTGGTGCCCTGAGAGAGACCCAGTACTTC.

This clonotype has a handful of counts. At one end, the junction sequence differs from germline, possibly due to a read error. This chain connects TRBV6-6 to TRBJ2-4, with TRBD1 matching 7 bases. The CDR3 is made up of 11 amino acids. Germline loops: CDR1 MNHNY, CDR2 SVGAGI (reference sequence). Here the CDR3 DNA reads TGTGCCAGCAGTTCGGACAGGCCGGTACTTTTC. This codes for CASSSDRPVLF.

V is TRBV28 and J is TRBJ1-4; D uncertain. V was clipped by 5 bases and J by 11 bases, with 18 bases between them. The length of the CDR3 is 14 residues. Germline V gene sequence: CDR1 MDHEN, CDR2 SYDVKM. The CDR3 spells CASSPGTVTWKLFF. The CDR3 nucleotides are TGTGCCAGCAGTCCCGGTACAGTGACGTGGAAACTGTTTTTT.

V and J are TRBV4-2 and TRBJ2-3, with no clear D. CDR3 length: 14 amino acids. Germline V gives CDR1 LGHNA, CDR2 YNFKEQ. V was pared by 0 bases and J by 5 bases, with 9 bases between. The DNA of the CDR3 is TGTGCCAGCAGCCAAGATTCCAGCGAAGATACGCAGTATTTT. It is translated as CASSQDSSEDTQYF.

The chain couples TRBV29-1 to TRBJ2-7; D ambiguous. The length of the CDR3 is 13 residues. CDR1 and CDR2 from the germline V gene are SQVTM and ANQGSEA. Trimming pared 6 bases from V and 1 base from J, leaving 13 bases between. DNA of the CDR3: TGCAGCGTCGAGGATTGGTTTTCCTACGAGCAGTACTTC. This translates into CSVEDWFSYEQYF.

The chain combines TRBV4-2 with TRBJ2-5; 10 bases fit TRBD2. The J call may be in error: the DNA end matches TRBJ2-1 better. Per germline, CDR1 LGHNA and CDR2 YNFKEQ. CDR3 length: 16 residues. In DNA, the CDR3 is TGTGCCAGCAGCCAATGGTATGGACTAGCGGACAATGAGCAGTTCTTC. Translating gives CASSQWYGLADNEQFF.

V gene TRBV28 combines with J gene TRBJ2-4; TRBD2 might be the D (5 bases). Germline V gene data show CDR1 as MDHEN and CDR2 as SYDVKM. The V gene lost 6 bases and the J gene lost 1 base, with 16 bases spanning the gap. This CDR3 is built from 16 residues. CDR3 nucleotides: TGTGCCAGCAGAATGGACTCCCTCCAGGCCAAAAACATTCAGTACTTC. It specifies CASRMDSLQAKNIQYF. The full variable domain, completed using reference TRBV28 and TRBJ2-4, is DVKVTQSSRYLVKRTGEKVFLECVQDMDHENMFWYRQDPGLGLRLIYFSYDVKMKEKGDIPEGYSVSREKKERFSLILESASTNQTSMYLCASRMDSLQAKNIQYFGAGTRLSVL.

The chain is built from TRBV6-6 and TRBJ1-5, with TRBD1 matching 8 bases. The trim removed 2 bases at V and 6 bases at J, leaving 3 bases unmatched. The CDR3 consists of 14 residues. The V gene's germline CDR1 is MNHNY and CDR2 SVGAGI (reference sequence). The CDR3 coding sequence is TGTGCCAGCAGTTACGCGACAGGGGTTCAGCCCCAGCATTTT. Amino acid sequence: CASSYATGVQPQHF.

The chain combines TRBV5-1 with TRBJ2-6; no clear D. V was shortened by 6 bases and J by 0 bases, with 13 bases between the two germline ends. The CDR3 is 16 amino acids. CDR1 is SGHRS, CDR2 YFSETQ, per germline. The CDR3 bases are TGCGCCAGCATCTTAGACGGTAGCTCTGGGGCCAACGTCCTGACTTTC. Residues: CASILDGSSGANVLTF. Looking up the rest from reference TRBV5-1 and TRBJ2-6 gives the full variable domain: KAGVTQTPRYLIKTRGQQVTLSCSPISGHRSVSWYQQTPGQGLQFLFEYFSETQRNKGNFPGRFSGRQFSNSRSEMNVSTLELGDSALYLCASILDGSSGANVLTFGAGSRLTVL.

V and J are TRBV21-1 and TRBJ1-5; whether TRBD1, the table's D call, matches the DNA was not checked. TRBV21-1 is a listed pseudogene. The length of the CDR3 is 13 residues. The CDR3 DNA follows: TGTGCCAGAATCGTCCCGGTGAGTCAGCCCCAGCATTTT. The encoded protein is CARIVPVSQPQHF.

This clonotype was recorded a few times. V and J are TRBV4-3 and TRBJ2-7, with TRBD1 as a possible D gene (5 bases). This CDR3 comprises 15 residues. V was clipped by 0 bases and J by 3 bases, with 12 bases between them. CDR1 is LGHNA, CDR2 YSLEER, per germline. CDR3 residues: CASSQDQGLGYEQYF. CDR3 sequence (DNA): TGCGCCAGCAGCCAAGACCAGGGCCTGGGCTACGAGCAGTACTTC.

This chain connects TRBV7-6 to TRBJ1-2; tentative D call: TRBD1 (6 bases). Germline V lookup: CDR1 SGHVS, CDR2 FNYEAQ. The CDR3 sequence is 13 residues long. Trimming took off 5 bases at V and 4 bases at J, with 11 bases between the two ends. The CDR3 sequence: CASSEGGGYGYTF. Here the CDR3 DNA reads TGTGCCAGCAGCGAAGGGGGAGGCTATGGCTACACCTTC.

The chain couples TRBV5-1 to TRBJ2-7, with D tentatively TRBD2 (5 bases). The V end lost 3 bases, the J end lost 6 bases, and 10 bases lay between the germline ends. The CDR3 contains 12 residues. CDR1 is SGHRS and CDR2 is YFSETQ in the germline V gene. The CDR3 bases are TGCGCCAGCAGCTCGAGTGAGGGCGAGCAGTACTTC. Encoded protein: CASSSSEGEQYF.

This chain connects TRBV20-1 to TRBJ2-5; perhaps TRBD1 as D (6 bases). Germline-derived CDR1 and CDR2 are DFQATT and SNEGSKA (reference sequence). The CDR3 has 16 amino acids. V was clipped by 7 bases and J by 0 bases, with 21 bases between them. In DNA form, the CDR3 reads TGCAGTGTCCACCTTCCAAAAACAGGGTACCAAGAGACCCAGTACTTC. Its protein product is CSVHLPKTGYQETQYF.

The J gene is TRBJ1-2, the V gene TRBV7-9; TRBD1 is a possible D gene (5 bases). This CDR3 contains 16 residues. V gave up 5 bases and J gave up 8 bases, with 24 bases separating them. Germline-derived CDR1 and CDR2 are SEHNR and FQNEAQ (reference sequence). CDR3 DNA sequence: TGTGCCAGCAGCCAAATGCCCGACACTTCAAACAGGGGCTACACCTTC. Protein product: CASSQMPDTSNRGYTF.

This chain joins TRBV20-1 and TRBJ2-5, with 9 positions matching TRBD1. The tail of the sequence fits TRBJ2-1 better, so the J call may be wrong. The CDR3 runs to 15 residues. Per germline, CDR1 DFQATT and CDR2 SNEGSKA (reference sequence). The CDR3 bases are TGCAGTGCCGAAACCGGGACAGGGTATTACAATGAGCAGTTCTTC. Its translation is CSAETGTGYYNEQFF.

This clonotype has just a few counts. The rearrangement uses TRBV7-9 and TRBJ2-7, with 11 bases identical to TRBD2. The germline V gene encodes CDR1 SEHNR and CDR2 FQNEAQ (reference sequence). The J segment lost 3 bases and the V segment lost 6 bases, leaving 10 bases of the junction unmatched. There are 16 residues in the CDR3. The CDR3 sequence is CASSSRLAGSIYEQYF. In nucleotides, the CDR3 is TGTGCCAGCAGTTCGAGACTAGCGGGGAGCATCTACGAGCAGTACTTC.

Only a few counts were recorded for this clonotype. V is TRBV4-1 and J is TRBJ2-3, with 7 bases identical to TRBD2. Germline CDR1 is MGHRA and CDR2 is YSYEKL. The V and J ends lost 6 bases and 1 base, in that order; junction bases with no gene match: 7. The length of the CDR3 is 15 residues. The CDR3 loop reads CASSAREFGTDTQYF. The CDR3, as DNA: TGCGCCAGCAGTGCGCGGGAGTTCGGCACAGATACGCAGTATTTT.

The genes are TRBV2 and TRBJ2-5; D uncertain. Germline V CDR1 and CDR2: SNHLY, FYNNEI. The CDR3 has 13 residues. The V end was cut by 7 bases, the J end by 5 bases, with 14 bases between. The CDR3 here is CASIYYPAETQYF. As DNA, the CDR3 is TGTGCCAGCATTTATTACCCAGCGGAGACCCAGTACTTC.